These 20 T cell receptor beta chains were sequenced from one sample in a study of blood T cell repertoires in COVID-19 (dated by TCRdb to the early 2020s). Library preparation was by the immunoSEQ multiplex PCR assay. Held by TCRdb, this immuneACCESS table contains in-frame sequences only and omits some clones. Under half of the omission traces to an unresolved V gene where checked; the cause of the rest is unknown. The sample table shows about 200,000 clones, and around 80% are seen once. Jointly, the top ten make up approximately 6% of the sample. The sample consisted of peripheral blood. The origin of the receptors is a woman in her 70s with acute or convalescent COVID-19.

J is TRBJ2-5 and V is TRBV18; 8 nucleotides line up with TRBD1. CDR3 size: 14 residues. Trimming removed 5 bases from V and 1 base from J; junction bases left unmatched: 3. CDR1 and CDR2 from the germline V gene are KGHSH and LQKENI. This CDR3 reads CASSSGGLQETQYF. The CDR3 coding sequence is TGTGCCAGCTCATCAGGGGGCCTCCAAGAGACCCAGTACTTC.

This chain links TRBV7-8 with TRBJ1-3; D not certain. Trimming removed 6 bases from V and 4 bases from J, with 13 bases in between. CDR3 length equals 14 residues. Germline V gene data show CDR1 as SGHVS and CDR2 as FQNEAQ. The CDR3 here is CASSSTNEGNTIYF. CDR3 sequence (DNA): TGTGCCAGCAGTTCAACTAACGAAGGAAACACCATATATTTT.

The gene calls are TRBV6-5 and TRBJ1-6; possible D gene TRBD1, 5 bases. CDR1 is MNHEY and CDR2 is SVGAGI in the germline V gene. Trimming removed 5 bases from V and 7 bases from J, with 12 bases in between. This CDR3 is 14 amino acids long. The CDR3 nucleotides read TGTGCCAGCAGTACTGGACACCGGAATTCACCCCTCCACTTT. This codes for CASSTGHRNSPLHF.

This CDR3 reads CASSPSFGPGETQYF. CDR3 sequence (DNA): TGTGCCAGCTCACCAAGTTTCGGTCCGGGGGAGACCCAGTACTTC. This chain uses TRBV18 with TRBJ2-5; a possible D gene is TRBD2 (5 bases). The CDR3 consists of 15 residues. Germline lookup yields CDR1 KGHSH and CDR2 LQKENI. Trimming removed 2 bases from V and 5 bases from J, with 15 bases in between.

The chain uses TRBV7-2 and TRBJ2-3; TRBD2 agrees at 13 bases. Germline V gives CDR1 SGHTA, CDR2 FQGNSA. The ends lost 2 bases at V and 5 bases at J; junction bases unmatched: 10. The CDR3 contains 18 residues. The CDR3 spells CASSLFLRTSGSEDTQYF. CDR3 DNA: TGTGCCAGCAGCTTATTTCTTCGGACTAGCGGGAGTGAAGATACGCAGTATTTT.

The CDR3 coding sequence is TGTGCCACCAGCTTAGGTAGGGACAGGTATTACTCTGGGGCCAACGTCCTGACTTTC. This gives the protein CATSLGRDRYYSGANVLTF. The rearrangement joins TRBV15 to TRBJ2-6; 8 bases are shared with TRBD1. Germline V gene lookup returns CDR1 LNHNV and CDR2 YYDKDF (reference sequence). This CDR3 contains 19 residues. J lost 0 bases, V lost 5 bases, and 12 bases had no gene match.

CDR3 bases: TGTGCCAGCAGCGCGGGAGCAGGGTTAAATCAGCCCCAGCATTTT. Its translation is CASSAGAGLNQPQHF. This rearrangement joins TRBV9 to TRBJ1-5; a possible D gene is TRBD1 (5 bases). This CDR3 has 15 amino acids. CDR1 is SGDLS, CDR2 YYNGEE, per germline. The V and J ends lost 3 bases and 4 bases respectively, with 14 bases between them. The full variable domain, rest sourced from reference TRBV9 and TRBJ1-5, is DSGVTQTPKHLITATGQRVTLRCSPRSGDLSVYWYQQSLDQGLQFLIQYYNGEERAKGNILERFSAQQFPDLHSELNLSSLELGDSALYFCASSAGAGLNQPQHFGDGTRLSIL.

This rearrangement joins TRBV20-1 to TRBJ1-2; possible D gene TRBD1, 6 bases. Trimming stripped 6 bases from V and 8 bases from J, with 13 bases between. Germline CDR1 reads DFQATT; CDR2 reads SNEGSKA (reference sequence). This CDR3 has 11 residues. CDR3 amino acids: CSAKNREGYTF. CDR3 nucleotide sequence: TGCAGTGCAAAAAACAGGGAAGGCTACACCTTC.

The chain recombines TRBV29-1 with TRBJ2-4; 8 nucleotides line up with TRBD1. V trimming: 7 bases; J trimming: 3 bases; junction bases outside the gene matches: 2. This CDR3 has 12 amino acids. CDR1 and CDR2 from the germline V gene are SQVTM and ANQGSEA. CDR3 sequence: CSAGQGKNIQYF. The CDR3 DNA is TGCAGCGCCGGACAGGGCAAAAACATTCAGTACTTC.

This chain connects TRBV28 to TRBJ2-7, with D perhaps matching TRBD1 (7 bases). Germline V CDR1 and CDR2: MDHEN, SYDVKM. V was trimmed by 2 bases and J by 4 bases, leaving 18 bases between them. The CDR3 covers 16 residues. CDR3 amino acids: CASSLGGGGGGYEQYF. The CDR3 nucleotides are TGTGCCAGCAGTTTAGGGGGTGGAGGGGGCGGTTACGAGCAGTACTTC.

The chain is built from TRBV2 and TRBJ2-1; no clear D gene. The CDR3 contains 16 residues. The V gene lost 2 bases and the J gene lost 0 bases, with 11 bases spanning the gap. Germline CDR1 SNHLY, CDR2 FYNNEI. The CDR3: CASSERVRYSYNEQFF. The CDR3, as DNA: TGTGCCAGCAGTGAACGGGTCCGTTACTCCTACAATGAGCAGTTCTTC.

This clone was counted a few times. The CDR3 sequence: CASSPVAGVYEQYF. The CDR3, as DNA: TGTGCCAGCAGTCCTGTAGCGGGAGTCTACGAGCAGTACTTC. This chain uses TRBV28 with TRBJ2-7, with TRBD2 matching over 9 bases. CDR1 is MDHEN, CDR2 SYDVKM, per germline. The CDR3 covers 14 residues. V was clipped by 5 bases and J by 3 bases; unmatched bases: 5.

The CDR3 loop reads CASSPLGQGATGELFF. CDR3 in DNA: TGTGCCAGCAGCCCGCTCGGACAGGGGGCGACCGGGGAGCTGTTTTTT. This sequence joins TRBV11-1 and TRBJ2-2, with 11 bases lining up with TRBD1. Germline V gene sequence: CDR1 SGHAT, CDR2 FQDESV (reference sequence). The trim removed 5 bases at V and 5 bases at J, leaving 7 bases unmatched. The length of the CDR3 is 16 residues.

The V and J genes are TRBV19 and TRBJ2-7, with TRBD2 identical over 15 bases. J was trimmed by 4 bases and V by 3 bases; bases with no gene match: 4. The CDR3 consists of 16 residues. The germline gives CDR1 LNHDA, CDR2 SQIVND (reference sequence). The CDR3 region is CASSIRGLAGGYEQYF. CDR3 nucleotides: TGTGCCAGTAGTATTCGGGGACTAGCGGGAGGTTACGAGCAGTACTTC.

V is TRBV15 and J is TRBJ2-7; no definite D call. Trimming removed 3 bases at V and 3 bases at J, with 9 bases between. The germline CDR1 and CDR2 sequences are LNHNV and YYDKDF (reference sequence). The CDR3 has 13 residues. CDR3 sequence: CATSSSSNYEQYF. Here the CDR3 DNA reads TGTGCCACCAGCAGCTCCAGTAACTACGAGCAGTACTTC.

This clone was observed a single time. V and J are TRBV2 and TRBJ1-3, with 9 bases aligning to TRBD1. CDR1 is SNHLY, CDR2 FYNNEI, per germline. V trimming: 5 bases; J trimming: 1 base; junction bases outside the gene matches: 3. The CDR3 runs 15 residues. CDR3 sequence reads: CASSLQGASGNTIYF. The CDR3 nucleotides read TGTGCCAGCAGTTTACAGGGGGCATCTGGAAACACCATATATTTT. The full variable domain, completed using reference TRBV2 and TRBJ1-3, is EPEVTQTPSHQVTQMGQEVILRCVPISNHLYFYWYRQILGQKVEFLVSFYNNEISEKSEIFDDQFSVERPDGSNFTLKIRSTKLEDSAMYFCASSLQGASGNTIYFGEGSWLTVV.

The chain combines TRBV27 with TRBJ2-3; maybe TRBD1 (5 bases). V lost 7 bases to trimming and J lost 3 bases, with 11 bases between them. Germline loops: CDR1 MNHEY, CDR2 SMNVEV (reference sequence). This CDR3 comprises 13 residues. The CDR3 DNA sequence: TGTGCCAGCACCATGGCAGGGACAGATACGCAGTATTTT. As protein: CASTMAGTDTQYF.

This clone has only one observation. This chain joins TRBV2 and TRBJ1-2; D may be TRBD1 (6 bases). Germline V lookup: CDR1 SNHLY, CDR2 FYNNEI. This CDR3 is 12 amino acids long. V was cut by 7 bases and J by 8 bases, with 14 bases left in between. The CDR3 loop reads CASNPQGSGYTF. The CDR3 DNA reads as TGTGCCAGCAATCCCCAGGGGAGCGGCTACACCTTC.

This clone was detected a few times. The chain links TRBV27 to TRBJ2-7; 7 nucleotides match TRBD1. From germline, CDR1 is MNHEY and CDR2 SMNVEV (reference sequence). V lost 7 bases and J lost 3; bases outside the gene matches: 12. The CDR3 has 15 residues. This chain's CDR3 is CASKPKPDRNYEQYF. The CDR3 DNA reads as TGTGCCAGCAAGCCTAAACCGGACAGGAACTACGAGCAGTACTTC.

This chain uses TRBV5-1 with TRBJ2-2, with 7 bases that match TRBD2. CDR1 and CDR2 from the germline V gene are SGHRS and YFSETQ. The V gene end was trimmed by 0 bases and the J gene end by 5 bases; junction bases not matched to a gene: 1. This CDR3 contains 14 residues. For the CDR3, the DNA is TGCGCCAGCAGCTTGGGACTAGCTACCGGGGAGCTGTTTTTT. It is translated as CASSLGLATGELFF.